This entry lists 30 T cell receptor beta chains sequenced from one sample in a study of OX40 agonist ivuxolimab in advanced cancers. Libraries were prepared by immunoSEQ multiplex PCR; TCRdb keeps only in-frame clonotypes and omits some of them. The sample contains roughly 80,000 clones, approximately 79% of which appear only once. The specimen was CD4+ or CD8+ T cells sorted from blood, collected in a trial of the OX40 agonist ivuxolimab. These receptors all stem from an adult with an advanced solid tumor such as melanoma, head and neck, liver or kidney cancer.

The chain uses TRBV23-1 and TRBJ2-2; D not certain. TRBV23-1 belongs to the ORF category, with a function that is uncertain. This CDR3 has 13 residues. The V and J ends lost 8 bases and 5 bases respectively, with 12 bases between them. CDR3 residues: CASRTSDTGELFF. DNA of the CDR3: TGCGCCAGCCGTACATCTGATACCGGGGAGCTGTTTTTT.

Concerning this clone itself: A much more abundant neighbour one base away suggests this may be a read error. The rearrangement uses TRBV13 and TRBJ1-1; a possible D gene is TRBD1 (5 bases). The CDR3 contains 13 residues. Germline V gives CDR1 PRHDT, CDR2 FYEKMQ (reference sequence). The ends were cut back, 2 bases at V and 3 bases at J, with 7 bases in the middle. The CDR3 is CASSLNRYTEAFF. In DNA form, the CDR3 reads TGTGCCAGCAGCTTAAACAGGTACACTGAAGCTTTCTTT.

V is TRBV30 and J is TRBJ1-6; D may be TRBD1 (5 bases). There are 16 residues in the CDR3. The germline V and J ends were trimmed by 0 bases and 8 bases, with 17 bases remaining between them. CDR1 and CDR2 (germline): GTSNPN, SVGIG (reference sequence). The CDR3: CAWSVHRGAVDSPLHF. For the CDR3, the DNA is TGTGCCTGGAGTGTACATAGGGGTGCGGTCGATTCACCCCTCCACTTT.

This clone has more than one count but fewer than ten. V and J are TRBV11-2 and TRBJ2-7, with 9 positions matching TRBD2. Trimming removed 4 bases from V and 6 bases from J; junction bases left unmatched: 7. The germline V gene encodes CDR1 SGHAT and CDR2 FQNNGV. The CDR3 is 14 residues long. In DNA, the CDR3 is TGTGCCAGCAGCTATGGCGGGGGGGCCGTCGAGCAGTACTTC. Translating it yields CASSYGGGAVEQYF.

The genes are TRBV4-2 and TRBJ1-6; 7 positions match TRBD1. Trimming cost V 4 bases and J 8 bases; bases outside gene matches: 5. The germline V gene has CDR1 LGHNA and CDR2 YNFKEQ. The length of the CDR3 is 14 residues. CDR3 region: CASSPTGNDSPLHF. DNA of the CDR3: TGTGCCAGCAGCCCGACAGGGAACGATTCACCCCTCCACTTT.

The rearrangement joins TRBV28 to TRBJ1-1; tentative D call: TRBD1 (5 bases). Trimming took 6 bases from V and 1 from J, leaving 18 bases between them. The CDR3 is 16 amino acids. Germline CDR1 MDHEN, CDR2 SYDVKM. The CDR3 reads CASRTTGRSRNTEAFF. DNA for the CDR3: TGTGCCAGCAGGACTACGGGACGATCAAGGAACACTGAAGCTTTCTTT.

The V call is TRBV11-3, the J call TRBJ2-2; 10 bases agree with TRBD2. The CDR3 sequence is 16 residues long. The V segment lost 5 bases and the J segment 3 bases; nucleotides outside the gene matches: 6. In germline, CDR1 is SGHNT, CDR2 YENEEA. The CDR3 DNA sequence: TGTGCCAGCAGCAATAGCGGGGGGTACTACACCGGGGAGCTGTTTTTT. Translating it yields CASSNSGGYYTGELFF.

The chain carries TRBV2 and TRBJ1-5; D is unresolved. CDR1 is SNHLY, CDR2 FYNNEI, per germline. The length of the CDR3 is 14 residues. V was clipped by 4 bases and J by 0 bases, with 7 bases between them. This CDR3 reads CASSVQTSNQPQHF. In DNA form, the CDR3 reads TGTGCCAGCAGTGTACAGACTAGCAATCAGCCCCAGCATTTT.

J is TRBJ2-2 and V is TRBV28; D call uncertain. V was trimmed by 3 bases and J by 1 base, leaving 3 bases between them. There are 13 residues in the CDR3. Germline CDR1 is MDHEN and CDR2 is SYDVKM. The chain's CDR3 is CASSFMNTGELFF. DNA for the CDR3: TGTGCCAGCAGTTTTATGAACACCGGGGAGCTGTTTTTT.

The chain uses TRBV6-1 and TRBJ1-6; the D is unclear. CDR1 is MNHNS and CDR2 is SASEGT in the germline V gene. CDR3 length equals 18 residues. V lost 2 bases to trimming and J lost 0 bases, with 14 bases between them. CDR3 DNA: TGTGCCAGCAGTGAATTCCTCGCCCCAAGCTCCTATAATTCACCCCTCCACTTT. Its translation is CASSEFLAPSSYNSPLHF.

This chain joins TRBV9 and TRBJ1-2; TRBD1 agrees at 7 bases. Per the germline V gene, CDR1 is SGDLS and CDR2 is YYNGEE. The CDR3 totals 13 residues. Losses at the gene ends were 6 bases for V and 6 bases for J; bases not matched to a gene: 8. The CDR3 is CASNIRGTNGYTF. The DNA for the CDR3 is TGTGCCAGCAATATCAGGGGGACGAATGGCTACACCTTC.

To note about this clone: The junction departs from germline at one end; a sequencing error may be responsible. The chain employs TRBV5-1 and TRBJ2-7; D possibly uses TRBD1 or TRBD2 (5 bases each). This CDR3 spans 14 amino acids. Germline-derived CDR1 and CDR2 are SGHRS and YFSETQ. CDR3: CASNLNGRDGEQYF. CDR3 DNA sequence: TGCGCCAGCAACTTGAATGGACGGGACGGCGAGCAGTACTTC.

This clone was counted a few times. The V gene is TRBV7-2, the J gene TRBJ1-1; D uncertain. Trimming cost V 5 bases and J 0 bases, with 10 bases left between them. CDR3 size: 14 residues. The germline V gene encodes CDR1 SGHTA and CDR2 FQGNSA. CDR3 sequence reads: CASSPGPLNTEAFF. In DNA form, the CDR3 reads TGTGCCAGCAGCCCTGGGCCCTTGAACACTGAAGCTTTCTTT.

The V call is TRBV18, the J call TRBJ1-5; D gene ambiguous. Per the germline V gene, CDR1 is KGHSH and CDR2 is LQKENI. Trimming shortened V by 4 bases and J by 3 bases, and 10 bases separated the two germline ends. The CDR3 has 14 residues. The CDR3 here is CASSRGQTNQPQHF. The CDR3 coding sequence is TGTGCCAGCTCACGCGGGCAGACCAATCAGCCCCAGCATTTT.

V and J are TRBV7-9 and TRBJ2-5; 9 bases are shared with TRBD1. The CDR3 contains 15 residues. After removal of 1 base from V and 5 bases from J, the junction contained 5 bases not matched to a gene. In germline, CDR1 is SEHNR, CDR2 FQNEAQ (reference sequence). The CDR3 nucleotides read TGTGCCAGCAGCTTAGGGGACAGGGCTATTGAGACCCAGTACTTC. This encodes CASSLGDRAIETQYF. The whole variable domain, remainder taken from reference TRBV7-9 and TRBJ2-5, is DTGVSQNPRHKITKRGQNVTFRCDPISEHNRLYWYRQTLGQGPEFLTYFQNEAQLEKSRLLSDRFSAERPKGSFSTLEIQRTEQGDSAMYLCASSLGDRAIETQYFGPGTRLLVL.

The rearrangement joins TRBV7-2 to TRBJ1-6; D is unclear. Trimming pared 2 bases from V and 6 bases from J, leaving 14 bases between. Per germline, CDR1 SGHTA and CDR2 FQGNSA. This CDR3 has 16 amino acids. The CDR3 bases are TGTGCCAGCAGCTTAAGTTTGTTACAGCCTAATTCACCCCTCCACTTT. This sequence encodes CASSLSLLQPNSPLHF. Together with reference TRBV7-2 and TRBJ1-6, the CDR3 gives the full variable domain: GAGVSQSPSNKVTEKGKDVELRCDPISGHTALYWYRQSLGQGLEFLIYFQGNSAPDKSGLPSDRFSAERTGGSVSTLTIQRTQQEDSAVYLCASSLSLLQPNSPLHFGNGTRLTVT.

The V gene is TRBV7-2, the J gene TRBJ2-1; the D gene is possibly TRBD2 (5 bases). The germline V gene encodes CDR1 SGHTA and CDR2 FQGNSA. V gave up 5 bases and J gave up 6 bases, with 14 bases separating them. The CDR3 has 14 amino acids. Here the CDR3 DNA reads TGTGCCAGCAGCCGGAACCCCGGAGGCAATGAGCAGTTCTTC. This translates into CASSRNPGGNEQFF.

The V gene is TRBV18, the J gene TRBJ1-2; D is unresolved. Germline V gene lookup returns CDR1 KGHSH and CDR2 LQKENI. The CDR3 has 12 residues. Trimming removed 6 bases at V and 1 base at J, with 6 bases between. The CDR3: CASSIDNYGYTF. The CDR3 DNA reads TGTGCCAGCTCTATAGATAACTATGGCTACACCTTC. The full variable domain, its missing parts supplied by reference TRBV18 and TRBJ1-2, is NAGVMQNPRHLVRRRGQEARLRCSPMKGHSHVYWYRQLPEEGLKFMVYLQKENIIDESGMPKERFSAEFPKEGPSILRIQQVVRGDSAAYFCASSIDNYGYTFGSGTRLTVV.

The rearrangement links TRBV19 to TRBJ2-3, with TRBD1 identical over 7 bases. The CDR3 has 15 residues. The V segment lost 5 bases and the J segment 3 bases; nucleotides outside the gene matches: 8. Germline loops: CDR1 LNHDA, CDR2 SQIVND (reference sequence). The CDR3 sequence: CASSPNPTGTDTQYF. The CDR3, as DNA: TGTGCCAGTAGTCCCAACCCGACAGGGACAGATACGCAGTATTTT.

In its sample, this clone was seen a few times. V gene TRBV2 combines with J gene TRBJ1-1, with D perhaps TRBD1 (6 bases). The CDR3 loop spans 13 amino acids. V lost 7 bases, J lost 2 bases, and 11 bases lay in between. Per the germline V gene, CDR1 is SNHLY and CDR2 is FYNNEI. CDR3 DNA sequence: TGTGCCAGCAATCTGGACAGAAACACTGAAGCTTTCTTT. Amino acid sequence: CASNLDRNTEAFF.

The V call is TRBV27, the J call TRBJ2-5; 9 positions agree with TRBD1. CDR1 is MNHEY, CDR2 SMNVEV, per germline (reference sequence). Germline trimming cut 4 bases from V and 4 bases from J; bases unmatched to any gene: 10. The CDR3 totals 16 residues. The CDR3 region has the DNA TGTGCCAGCAGTTCCCGAATGGACAGGGGAGGAGAGACCCAGTACTTC. Protein sequence: CASSSRMDRGGETQYF.

The chain carries TRBV28 and TRBJ1-2; D is undetermined. V lost 6 bases and J 0 bases, leaving 26 bases between the germline ends. The CDR3 has 19 residues. CDR1 and CDR2 (germline): MDHEN, SYDVKM. The CDR3 here is CASSSGYSLPPAANYGYTF. The CDR3 region has the DNA TGTGCCAGCAGCTCGGGCTATTCACTCCCCCCGGCAGCTAACTATGGCTACACCTTC.

The rearrangement uses TRBV7-3 and TRBJ2-5, with D possibly being TRBD2 (7 bases). CDR3 size: 15 residues. V was shortened by 4 bases and J by 6 bases, with 18 bases between the two germline ends. Germline V gene sequence: CDR1 SGHTA, CDR2 FQGTGA. CDR3 in amino acids: CASSSNPGGAKTQYF. For the CDR3, the DNA is TGTGCCAGCAGCTCGAACCCTGGGGGGGCGAAGACCCAGTACTTC. The full variable domain, its missing parts supplied by reference TRBV7-3 and TRBJ2-5, is GAGVSQTPSNKVTEKGKYVELRCDPISGHTALYWYRQSLGQGPEFLIYFQGTGAADDSGLPNDRFFAVRPEGSVSTLKIQRTERGDSAVYLCASSSNPGGAKTQYFGPGTRLLVL.

Regarding this clone: The junction shows a germline mismatch at one end, possibly a read error. This sequence joins TRBV19 and TRBJ2-3; TRBD1 matches at 7 bases. Looked up from germline, CDR1 is LNHDA and CDR2 is SQIVND (reference sequence). This CDR3 spans 17 amino acids. CDR3 region: CASSITGTALYTDMQYF. CDR3 coding DNA: TGTGCCAGTAGTATAACCGGGACAGCTCTTTACACAGATATGCAGTATTTT.

The rearrangement joins TRBV4-2 to TRBJ1-1; 7 nucleotides agree with TRBD1. The CDR3 runs to 17 residues. CDR1 LGHNA and CDR2 YNFKEQ come from the germline V gene. V dropped 0 bases and J dropped 1; count of bases not matched to a gene: 8. The CDR3 protein is CASSQDSRGLENTEAFF. As DNA, the CDR3 is TGTGCCAGCAGCCAAGATTCCAGGGGGTTAGAGAACACTGAAGCTTTCTTT.

This clone was found a few times. This chain uses TRBV10-3 with TRBJ1-6, with 8 bases aligning to TRBD1. V lost 5 bases and J lost 9; bases outside the gene matches: 6. The V gene's germline CDR1 is ENHRY and CDR2 SYGVKD. The CDR3 loop spans 14 amino acids. The CDR3 protein is CAISSDRGGSPLHF. The CDR3 DNA sequence: TGTGCCATCAGTTCCGACAGGGGCGGTTCACCCCTCCACTTT.

This clone has just a few counts. The chain couples TRBV6-5 to TRBJ2-2; D is undetermined. V lost 0 bases to trimming and J lost 5 bases, with 7 bases between them. Looked up from germline, CDR1 is MNHEY and CDR2 is SVGAGI. The CDR3 runs 14 residues. In DNA, the CDR3 is TGTGCCAGCAGTTACTCGAGGCAGACCGGGGAGCTGTTTTTT. Translating it yields CASSYSRQTGELFF.

This chain links TRBV29-1 with TRBJ2-3; 12 nucleotides agree with TRBD2. Germline assignment: CDR1 SQVTM and CDR2 ANQGSEA. The CDR3 is 15 amino acids. Losses at the gene ends were 7 bases for V and 4 bases for J; bases not matched to a gene: 9. The DNA of the CDR3 is TGCAGCGCGGAGCGATCTAGCGGGGGGGCAGATACGCAGTATTTT. Its translation is CSAERSSGGADTQYF.

This chain joins TRBV2 and TRBJ1-4; 12 nucleotides agree with TRBD1. This CDR3 region has 13 residues. Germline trimming cut 8 bases from V and 8 bases from J; bases unmatched to any gene: 3. Germline V gene sequence: CDR1 SNHLY, CDR2 FYNNEI. CDR3 sequence: CASRDRGPEKLFF. For the CDR3, the DNA is TGTGCCAGCCGGGACAGGGGGCCCGAAAAACTGTTTTTT.

The V and J genes are TRBV7-9 and TRBJ1-5, with D maybe TRBD1 (5 bases). Germline V gene data show CDR1 as SEHNR and CDR2 as FQNEAQ (reference sequence). V was shortened by 0 bases and J by 4 bases, with 13 bases between the two germline ends. This CDR3 has 16 residues. The CDR3 bases are TGTGCCAGCAGCTTAGCCGGGCGGGGGTCTAATCAGCCCCAGCATTTT. It yields the protein CASSLAGRGSNQPQHF. Filled out from reference TRBV7-9 and TRBJ1-5, the complete variable domain reads DTGVSQNPRHKITKRGQNVTFRCDPISEHNRLYWYRQTLGQGPEFLTYFQNEAQLEKSRLLSDRFSAERPKGSFSTLEIQRTEQGDSAMYLCASSLAGRGSNQPQHFGDGTRLSIL.